A selection of T cell receptor beta chains follows, all from one sample in a study of T-cell memory formation after mild COVID-19. TCRdb re-derived calls from the 5' RACE reads in MiXCR, one entry per CDR3 protein. Here the sample spans 250,000 to 350,000 distinct CDR3 sequences, about 16% being singletons. The sequenced sample consisted of PBMCs or a T cell subset sorted from them (not recorded which). These receptors came from a man aged 18 to 30 who had mild COVID-19 (a few samples of this study predate the infection). Cell type and time point are not known. The CDR3 runs from the conserved cysteine through the conserved F or W. A D gene is named only where the DNA matches it firmly. Clone sizes are given selectively: once, few, many, or a class where the clone is expanded.

V gene: TRBV20-1
J gene: TRBJ2-3
clone size: -
D gene: TRBD2
CDR3 DNA: TGCAGTGCGGGGAGGGCGGGCCAGGGCACAGATACGCAGTATTTT
CDR3 protein: CSAGRAGQGTDTQYF

V gene: TRBV7-9
J gene: TRBJ1-1
clone size: few
D gene: TRBD1
CDR3 DNA: TGTGCCAGCAGTATGACAGGGATGAACACTGAAGCTTTCTTT
CDR3 protein: CASSMTGMNTEAFF

V gene: TRBV2
J gene: TRBJ2-5
clone size: few
D gene: -
CDR3 DNA: TGTGCCAGCAGGGAAGAGGCGGAGACCCAGTACTTC
CDR3 protein: CASREEAETQYF

V gene: TRBV5-1
J gene: TRBJ2-2
clone size: few
D gene: TRBD2
CDR3 DNA: TGCGCCAGCAGTTCCAGCGGGGTACAATCCGGGGAGCTGTTTTTT
CDR3 protein: CASSSSGVQSGELFF

V gene: TRBV12-3/TRBV12-4
J gene: TRBJ2-1
clone size: few
D gene: -
CDR3 DNA: TGTGCCAGCAATCGTGGTTCAGGGAATGAGCAGTTCTTC
CDR3 protein: CASNRGSGNEQFF

V gene: TRBV5-4
J gene: TRBJ2-7
clone size: -
D gene: TRBD1
CDR3 DNA: TGTGCCAGCAGCGGTGGACAGGGTTTCTACGAGCAGTACTTC
CDR3 protein: CASSGGQGFYEQYF

V gene: TRBV6-5
J gene: TRBJ2-5
clone size: few
D gene: -
CDR3 DNA: TGTGCCAGCAGTTACCAGCCGGGGTATAGAGAGACCCAGTACTTC
CDR3 protein: CASSYQPGYRETQYF

V gene: TRBV7-3
J gene: TRBJ2-2
clone size: few
D gene: -
CDR3 DNA: TGTGCCAGCAGCTTAAGTGGCGGGGAGCTGTTTTTT
CDR3 protein: CASSLSGGELFF

V gene: TRBV7-2
J gene: TRBJ2-3
clone size: -
D gene: TRBD2
CDR3 DNA: TGTGCCAGCAGGTCAGCGGGGACGGATACGCAGTATTTT
CDR3 protein: CASRSAGTDTQYF

V gene: TRBV9
J gene: TRBJ2-3
clone size: many
D gene: TRBD2
CDR3 DNA: TGTGCCAGCAGCCGGCTAGCGGGGGGCCCAGATACGCAGTATTTT
CDR3 protein: CASSRLAGGPDTQYF

V gene: TRBV27
J gene: TRBJ2-4
clone size: -
D gene: -
CDR3 DNA: TGTGCCAGCAGTTTAAGTAGCGCCAAAAACATTCAGTACTTC
CDR3 protein: CASSLSSAKNIQYF

V gene: TRBV29-1
J gene: TRBJ2-5
clone size: -
D gene: TRBD1
CDR3 DNA: TGCAGCGTTGGGGTTACCGGGACAGAACAAGAGACCCAGTACTTC
CDR3 protein: CSVGVTGTEQETQYF

V gene: TRBV9
J gene: TRBJ2-3
clone size: -
D gene: TRBD2
CDR3 DNA: TGTGCCAGCAGCGTACGGCTAGCGGGGCCAGATACGCAGTATTTT
CDR3 protein: CASSVRLAGPDTQYF

V gene: TRBV7-9
J gene: TRBJ1-1
clone size: few
D gene: -
CDR3 DNA: TGTGCCAGCAGACACTTTAACACTGAAGCTTTCTTT
CDR3 protein: CASRHFNTEAFF

V gene: TRBV12-3/TRBV12-4
J gene: TRBJ1-2
clone size: -
D gene: -
CDR3 DNA: TGTGCCGGCATGGGGGGAGACGGCTACACCTTC
CDR3 protein: CAGMGGDGYTF

V gene: TRBV7-9
J gene: TRBJ2-7
clone size: -
D gene: -
CDR3 DNA: TGTGCCAGCGCCGGCCGGGGGGCCCGGGAGCAGTACTTC
CDR3 protein: CASAGRGAREQYF

V gene: TRBV7-8
J gene: TRBJ1-1
clone size: few
D gene: -
CDR3 DNA: TGTGCCAGCAGCTTAGCGCACAGGGTGAACACTGAAGCTTTCTTT
CDR3 protein: CASSLAHRVNTEAFF

V gene: TRBV20-1
J gene: TRBJ2-3
clone size: few
D gene: TRBD1
CDR3 DNA: TGCAGTGCGCCTACAGGGGCGGCGCAGTATTTT
CDR3 protein: CSAPTGAAQYF

V gene: TRBV5-1
J gene: TRBJ2-1
clone size: once
D gene: TRBD2
CDR3 DNA: TGCGCCAGCAGCTTGGAGCCAGCGGGGGGCAATGAGCAGTTCTTC
CDR3 protein: CASSLEPAGGNEQFF

V gene: TRBV4-3
J gene: TRBJ2-3
clone size: few
D gene: TRBD2
CDR3 DNA: TGCGCCAGCAGCCGGACCTTTACTAGCGGGAGCACAGATACGCAGTATTTT
CDR3 protein: CASSRTFTSGSTDTQYF

V gene: TRBV12-5
J gene: TRBJ2-1
clone size: few
D gene: TRBD2
CDR3 DNA: TGTGCTAGTGGTTATGAGCGGGGGACCTACAATGAGCAGTTCTTC
CDR3 protein: CASGYERGTYNEQFF

V gene: TRBV3-1
J gene: TRBJ1-5
clone size: -
D gene: -
CDR3 DNA: TGTGCCAGCAGCCAAGATACTACGAATCAGCCCCAGCATTTT
CDR3 protein: CASSQDTTNQPQHF

V gene: TRBV12-3/TRBV12-4
J gene: TRBJ2-7
clone size: few
D gene: -
CDR3 DNA: TGTGCCAGCAGTCCTCCTGGTACCAGCGAGCAGTACTTC
CDR3 protein: CASSPPGTSEQYF

V gene: TRBV7-3
J gene: TRBJ2-5
clone size: few
D gene: TRBD2
CDR3 DNA: TGTGCCAGCAGCTTAACGTTGGTAGGCGGGGGAAAAGAGACCCAGTACTTC
CDR3 protein: CASSLTLVGGGKETQYF

V gene: TRBV4-1
J gene: TRBJ1-6
clone size: few
D gene: -
CDR3 DNA: TGCGCCAGCAGCCTATCATTCAAGAGGATTTCACCCCTCCACTTT
CDR3 protein: CASSLSFKRISPLHF

V gene: TRBV7-9
J gene: TRBJ2-1
clone size: few
D gene: -
CDR3 DNA: TGTGCCAGCAGCCACGGACCCAATGAGCAGTTCTTC
CDR3 protein: CASSHGPNEQFF

V gene: TRBV6-5
J gene: TRBJ2-1
clone size: -
D gene: TRBD1
CDR3 DNA: TGTGCCAGCAGTTCCGGGGACAGGTACAATGAGCAGTTCTTC
CDR3 protein: CASSSGDRYNEQFF

V gene: TRBV20-1
J gene: TRBJ2-3
clone size: -
D gene: TRBD2
CDR3 DNA: TGCAGTGCTAGACCTTACGCGGGGGGGACAGATACGCAGTATTTT
CDR3 protein: CSARPYAGGTDTQYF

V gene: TRBV5-4
J gene: TRBJ2-3
clone size: few
D gene: TRBD2
CDR3 DNA: TGTGCCAGCAGACCTGCGGGGGGGCCTTCAGATACGCAGTATTTT
CDR3 protein: CASRPAGGPSDTQYF

V gene: TRBV29-1
J gene: TRBJ2-3
clone size: many
D gene: -
CDR3 DNA: TGCAGCGCACGGACACTTTGGAGCACAGATACGCAGTATTTT
CDR3 protein: CSARTLWSTDTQYF

V gene: TRBV12-3/TRBV12-4
J gene: TRBJ2-3
clone size: few
D gene: -
CDR3 DNA: TGTGCCAGCAGTCCGATAGAGGGAGATACGCAGTATTTT
CDR3 protein: CASSPIEGDTQYF

V gene: TRBV13
J gene: TRBJ1-4
clone size: few
D gene: TRBD1
CDR3 DNA: TGTGCCAGCAGCTACGGACAGGGAGGGGAAAAAGGAAAACTGTTTTTT
CDR3 protein: CASSYGQGGEKGKLFF

V gene: TRBV27
J gene: TRBJ1-4
clone size: -
D gene: -
CDR3 DNA: TGTGCCAGAAAACCCCAGGGGGAAAAACTGTTTTTT
CDR3 protein: CARKPQGEKLFF

V gene: TRBV5-1
J gene: TRBJ2-6
clone size: many
D gene: TRBD2
CDR3 DNA: TGCGCCAGCAGCTCGGGGGGGCTCTCTGGGGCCAACGTCCTGACTTTC
CDR3 protein: CASSSGGLSGANVLTF

V gene: TRBV14
J gene: TRBJ2-1
clone size: -
D gene: -
CDR3 DNA: TGTGCCAGCAGCCTCCGCGGGGACTCCTACAATGAGCAGTTCTTC
CDR3 protein: CASSLRGDSYNEQFF

V gene: TRBV13
J gene: TRBJ2-5
clone size: many
D gene: TRBD2
CDR3 DNA: TGTGCCAGCAGCTTGGGAGCGGGGGGGCCTCAAGAGACCCAGTACTTC
CDR3 protein: CASSLGAGGPQETQYF

V gene: TRBV25-1
J gene: TRBJ2-7
clone size: few
D gene: -
CDR3 DNA: TGTGCCAGCAGTGCCCCGGGGCGGCGGTCGTACGAGCAGTACTTC
CDR3 protein: CASSAPGRRSYEQYF

V gene: TRBV28
J gene: TRBJ1-3
clone size: -
D gene: -
CDR3 DNA: TGTGCCAGCAGTTCAGGGACTAGCTCTGGAAACACCATATATTTT
CDR3 protein: CASSSGTSSGNTIYF

V gene: TRBV2
J gene: TRBJ2-2
clone size: few
D gene: TRBD1
CDR3 DNA: TGTGCCAGCAGCGCCAACCCCGGGACAGGGAGTTTCGGGGAGCTGTTTTTT
CDR3 protein: CASSANPGTGSFGELFF

V gene: TRBV12-3/TRBV12-4
J gene: TRBJ2-3
clone size: few
D gene: -
CDR3 DNA: TGTGCCAGCAGTTTATGGACGGATATAGATACGCAGTATTTT
CDR3 protein: CASSLWTDIDTQYF

V gene: TRBV4-1
J gene: TRBJ2-3
clone size: -
D gene: -
CDR3 DNA: TGCGCCAGCAGCCAAGTTGGAGGTATCACAGATACGCAGTATTTT
CDR3 protein: CASSQVGGITDTQYF

V gene: TRBV4-3
J gene: TRBJ2-1
clone size: few
D gene: TRBD1
CDR3 DNA: TGCGCCAGCAGCCAGCATGGGACAGAGAACTACAATGAGCAGTTCTTC
CDR3 protein: CASSQHGTENYNEQFF

V gene: TRBV4-1
J gene: TRBJ2-3
clone size: many
D gene: -
CDR3 DNA: TGCGCCAGCAGCCCCACCCGGGGAAGCACAGATACGCAGTATTTT
CDR3 protein: CASSPTRGSTDTQYF

V gene: TRBV4-2
J gene: TRBJ2-1
clone size: few
D gene: -
CDR3 DNA: TGTGCCAGCAGCCAAGATCAAGGGGGGACCTACAATGAGCAGTTCTTC
CDR3 protein: CASSQDQGGTYNEQFF

V gene: TRBV5-1
J gene: TRBJ1-2
clone size: -
D gene: -
CDR3 DNA: TGCGCCAGCAGCCCGGGGGGGAATCGGGGAACCTATGGCTACACCTTC
CDR3 protein: CASSPGGNRGTYGYTF

V gene: TRBV20-1
J gene: TRBJ2-1
clone size: many
D gene: -
CDR3 DNA: TGCAGTGCCCCCCGGACTGGGGCGGGTGAGCAGTTCTTC
CDR3 protein: CSAPRTGAGEQFF

V gene: TRBV7-8
J gene: TRBJ2-7
clone size: -
D gene: -
CDR3 DNA: TGTGCCAGCAGCTTAGAGTACAGGGACCACGAGCAGTACTTC
CDR3 protein: CASSLEYRDHEQYF

V gene: TRBV27
J gene: TRBJ2-1
clone size: -
D gene: -
CDR3 DNA: TGTGCCAGCAGTACGGGTTCGGCCTACAATGAGCAGTTCTTC
CDR3 protein: CASSTGSAYNEQFF

V gene: TRBV4-2
J gene: TRBJ1-1
clone size: -
D gene: -
CDR3 DNA: TGTGCCAGCAGCCAAGTCCGGGGGCAGGAGAACACTGAAGCTTTCTTT
CDR3 protein: CASSQVRGQENTEAFF

V gene: TRBV13
J gene: TRBJ2-7
clone size: -
D gene: -
CDR3 DNA: TGTGCCAGCAGCCGGACAGAACGCGAGCAGTACTTC
CDR3 protein: CASSRTEREQYF